Sequencing of this TCR beta chain was carried out in a study of OX40 agonist ivuxolimab in advanced cancers. TCRdb's table, derived via immunoSEQ multiplex PCR, lists solely in-frame clones and lacks some. The sample has 40,000 to 50,000 clones; about 91% are singletons. Unmatched junction bases numbered 8, after V lost 2 bases and J lost 3 bases. CDR1 is LNHDA and CDR2 is SQIVND in the germline V gene (reference sequence). This CDR3 spans 17 amino acids. The sample was CD4+ or CD8+ T cells sorted from blood, taken in a trial of the OX40 agonist ivuxolimab. J is TRBJ1-1 and V is TRBV19; 11 nucleotides agree with TRBD1. This clonotype was obtained from an adult with an advanced solid tumor such as melanoma, head and neck, liver or kidney cancer. In DNA form, the CDR3 reads TGTGCCAGTAGTATACGGACAGGGGGCTTTATTGACACTGAAGCTTTCTTT. It specifies CASSIRTGGFIDTEAFF. Supplemented by reference TRBV19 and TRBJ1-1, the full variable domain reads DGGITQSPKYLFRKEGQNVTLSCEQNLNHDAMYWYRQDPGQGLRLIYYSQIVNDFQKGDIAEGYSVSREKKESFPLTVTSAQKNPTAFYLCASSIRTGGFIDTEAFFGQGTRLTVV.